The sequence of this T cell receptor beta chain was determined in a study of cytomegalovirus exposure and HLA in healthy donors. Profiled with immunoSEQ multiplex PCR; TCRdb holds only in-frame clones, not every one. The sample consists of 120,000 or so clones, around 90% of them appearing once. This CDR3 region has 14 residues. Germline V gene sequence: CDR1 MDHEN, CDR2 SYDVKM. V was pared by 4 bases and J by 4 bases, with 5 bases of the junction left unmatched. The clonotype comes from a woman aged 18-29 years in good health and CMV-seronegative. Specimen: PBMCs. V is TRBV28 and J is TRBJ2-7; 9 nucleotides match TRBD1. This chain's CDR3 is CASSSTGGSYEQYF. The CDR3 DNA follows: TGTGCCAGCAGTTCCACAGGGGGCTCGTACGAGCAGTACTTC.